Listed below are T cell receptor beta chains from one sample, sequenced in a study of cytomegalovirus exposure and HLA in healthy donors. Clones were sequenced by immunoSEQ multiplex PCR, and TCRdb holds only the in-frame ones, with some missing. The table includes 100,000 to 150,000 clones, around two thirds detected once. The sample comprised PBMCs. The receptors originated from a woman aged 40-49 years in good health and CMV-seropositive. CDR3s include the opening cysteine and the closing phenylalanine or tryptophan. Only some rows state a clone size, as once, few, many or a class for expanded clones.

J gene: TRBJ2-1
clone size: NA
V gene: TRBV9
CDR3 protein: CASSVGSYNEQFF

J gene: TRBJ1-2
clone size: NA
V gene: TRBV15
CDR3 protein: CATSRDRGSGYTF

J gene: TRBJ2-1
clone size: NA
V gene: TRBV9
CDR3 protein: CASSSGTRGFEQFF

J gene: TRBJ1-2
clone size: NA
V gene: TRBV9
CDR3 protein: CASSEGQGSYGYTF

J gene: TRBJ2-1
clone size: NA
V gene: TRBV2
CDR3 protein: CASSPHYSGGTYNEQFF

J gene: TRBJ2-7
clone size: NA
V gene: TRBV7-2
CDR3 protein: CASSPARETYEQYF

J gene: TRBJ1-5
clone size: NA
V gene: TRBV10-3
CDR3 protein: CAISLDISNQPQHF

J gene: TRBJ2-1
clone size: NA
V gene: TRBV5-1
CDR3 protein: CASSLDAGSYNEQFF

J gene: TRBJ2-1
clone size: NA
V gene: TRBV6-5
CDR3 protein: CATRRGVDEQFF

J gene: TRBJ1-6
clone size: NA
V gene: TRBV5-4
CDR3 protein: CASSSYAKPLHF

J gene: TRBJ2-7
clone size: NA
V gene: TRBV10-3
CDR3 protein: CAISEAVSYEQYF

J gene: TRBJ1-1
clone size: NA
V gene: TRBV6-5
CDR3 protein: CASKRGSLNTEAFF

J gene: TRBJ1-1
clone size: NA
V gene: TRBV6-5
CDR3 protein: CASSVQGNAVAFF

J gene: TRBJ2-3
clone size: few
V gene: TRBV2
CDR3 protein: CASASGDTQYF

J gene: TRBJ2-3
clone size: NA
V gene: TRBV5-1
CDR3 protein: CASSLESSDTQYF

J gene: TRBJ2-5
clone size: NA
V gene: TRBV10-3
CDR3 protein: CAISEDRRRVTQYF

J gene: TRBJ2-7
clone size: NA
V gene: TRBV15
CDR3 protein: CATSRAGVAYEQYF

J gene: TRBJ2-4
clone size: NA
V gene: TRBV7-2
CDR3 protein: CASSYREGIWNIQYF

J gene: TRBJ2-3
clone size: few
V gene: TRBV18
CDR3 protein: CASSPPGGRTDTQYF

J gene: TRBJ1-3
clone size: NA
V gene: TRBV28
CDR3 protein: CASSSLGGTIYF

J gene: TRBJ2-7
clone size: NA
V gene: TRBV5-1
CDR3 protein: CASSLQGAPYEQYF

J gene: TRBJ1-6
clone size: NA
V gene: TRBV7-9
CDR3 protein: CASSLGESHSPLHF

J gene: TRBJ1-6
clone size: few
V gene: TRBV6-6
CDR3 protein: CASREGAPSPLHF

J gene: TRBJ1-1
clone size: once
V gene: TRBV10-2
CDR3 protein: CASKGGTSQPSNTEAFF

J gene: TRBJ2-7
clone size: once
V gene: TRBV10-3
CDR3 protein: CAISDGQGSYEQYF

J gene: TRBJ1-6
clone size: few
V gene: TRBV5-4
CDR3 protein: CASSSLTGGNSPLHF

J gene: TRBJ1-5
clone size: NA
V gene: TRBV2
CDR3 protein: CASSGGQTINQPQHF

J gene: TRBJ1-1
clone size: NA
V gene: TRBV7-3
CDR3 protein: CASSLTGNTEAFF

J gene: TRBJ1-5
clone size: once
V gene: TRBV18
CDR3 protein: CASSPTVDQPQHF

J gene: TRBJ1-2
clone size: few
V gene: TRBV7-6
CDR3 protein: CASSLSEGDYGYTF

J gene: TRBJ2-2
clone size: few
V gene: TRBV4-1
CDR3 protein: CASSQEDRGNTGELFF

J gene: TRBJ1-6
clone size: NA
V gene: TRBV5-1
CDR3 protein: CASTDLGQSLHF

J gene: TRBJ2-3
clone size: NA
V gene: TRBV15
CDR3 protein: CATTPTGAATDTQYF

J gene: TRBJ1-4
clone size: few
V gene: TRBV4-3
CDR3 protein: CASSQGGAGEKEKLFF

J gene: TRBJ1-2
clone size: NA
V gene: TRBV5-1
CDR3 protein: CASSLEDSYGYTF

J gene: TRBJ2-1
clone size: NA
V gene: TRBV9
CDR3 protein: CASNGGPTADEQFF

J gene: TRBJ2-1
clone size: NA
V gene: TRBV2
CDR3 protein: CASSDGAGGWDEQFF

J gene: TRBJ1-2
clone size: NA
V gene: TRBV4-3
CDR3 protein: CASSQDLGGQGRANYGYTF

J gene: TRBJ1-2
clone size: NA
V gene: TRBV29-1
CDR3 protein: CSVGQGNYGYTF

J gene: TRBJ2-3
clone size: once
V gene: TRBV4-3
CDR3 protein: CASSQDWGNTDTQYF

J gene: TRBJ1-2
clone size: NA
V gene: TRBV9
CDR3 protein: CASSASAVSYGYTF

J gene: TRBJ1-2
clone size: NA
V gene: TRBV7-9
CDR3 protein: CASSLQGDNYGYTF

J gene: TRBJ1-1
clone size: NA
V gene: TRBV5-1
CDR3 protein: CASSLEAGNTEAFF

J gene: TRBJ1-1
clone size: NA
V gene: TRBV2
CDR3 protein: CASMLQGADTEAFF

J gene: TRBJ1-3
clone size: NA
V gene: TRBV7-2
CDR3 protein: CASSFTYGQGNTIYF

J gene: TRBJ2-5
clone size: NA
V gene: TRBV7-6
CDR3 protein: CASSRPPAEQETQYF

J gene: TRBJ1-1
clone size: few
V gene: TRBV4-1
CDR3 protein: CASSQDNRAGGTEAFF

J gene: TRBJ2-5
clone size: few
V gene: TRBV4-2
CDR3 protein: CASSQDFMIRETQYF

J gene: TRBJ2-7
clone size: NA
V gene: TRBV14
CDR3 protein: CASSRLTSGVYEQYF

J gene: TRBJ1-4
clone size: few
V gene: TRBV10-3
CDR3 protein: CAIRRETNEKLFF

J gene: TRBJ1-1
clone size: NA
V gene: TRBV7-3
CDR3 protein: CASSFGRGTEAFF

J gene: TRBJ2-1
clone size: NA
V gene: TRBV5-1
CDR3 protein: CASDWSAGGNEQFF

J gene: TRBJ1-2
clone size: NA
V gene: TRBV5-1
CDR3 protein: CASSLDRFGYTF